A selection of T cell receptor beta chains follows, all from one sample in a study of regulatory T cells in long-lasting Graves disease. TCRdb reanalysed the multiplex PCR reads using MiXCR and keeps one entry per CDR3 protein. Counted here are 400,000 to 500,000 distinct CDR3 sequences, roughly a fifth occurring once; the ten biggest clones make up more than 13%. This sample comprised peripheral blood mononuclear cells (PBMCs), obtained when the disease was refractory, from a patient treated with antithyroid drugs. The receptors come from a female donor with Graves disease. Each CDR3 is given with its conserved first and last residue. Fields, in order: D gene, clone size, J gene, V gene, CDR3 protein, CDR3 DNA. D genes are given only for firm matches. Clone size is given for some rows only: seen once, a few or many times, or a class if the clone is expanded.

D gene: .
clone size: many
J gene: TRBJ2-5
V gene: TRBV6-5
CDR3 protein: CASSYGRKQETQYF
CDR3 DNA: TGTGCCAGCAGCTACGGGCGGAAACAAGAGACCCAGTACTTC

D gene: .
clone size: .
J gene: TRBJ1-1
V gene: TRBV20-1
CDR3 protein: CSAIRDVAFF
CDR3 DNA: TGCAGTGCCATAAGGGATGTAGCTTTCTTT

D gene: TRBD1
clone size: .
J gene: TRBJ2-7
V gene: TRBV28
CDR3 protein: CASSLAGTGDKEQYF
CDR3 DNA: TGTGCCAGCAGTTTAGCGGGGACAGGGGACAAGGAGCAGTACTTC

D gene: TRBD1
clone size: .
J gene: TRBJ1-1
V gene: TRBV4-3
CDR3 protein: CASSQVMGQGLGAFF
CDR3 DNA: TGCGCCAGCAGCCAAGTTATGGGACAGGGACTCGGAGCTTTCTTT

D gene: .
clone size: many
J gene: TRBJ1-4
V gene: TRBV2
CDR3 protein: CASSPREQLNEKLFF
CDR3 DNA: TGTGCCAGCAGCCCCCGAGAGCAGCTCAATGAAAAACTGTTTTTT

D gene: TRBD1
clone size: many
J gene: TRBJ2-2
V gene: TRBV24-1
CDR3 protein: CATSDTGGTTGELFF
CDR3 DNA: TGTGCCACCAGTGACACAGGGGGTACCACCGGGGAGCTGTTTTTT

D gene: .
clone size: many
J gene: TRBJ1-1
V gene: TRBV5-1
CDR3 protein: CASSLGVSTAMNTEAFF
CDR3 DNA: TGCGCCAGCAGCTTGGGAGTTTCAACAGCCATGAACACTGAAGCTTTCTTT

D gene: TRBD1
clone size: .
J gene: TRBJ2-7
V gene: TRBV20-1
CDR3 protein: CSARDPTGGTYGQYF
CDR3 DNA: TGCAGTGCTAGAGACCCGACAGGGGGGACCTACGGGCAGTACTTC

D gene: .
clone size: many
J gene: TRBJ1-1
V gene: TRBV15
CDR3 protein: CATSKFRSWNTEAFF
CDR3 DNA: TGTGCCACCAGCAAGTTCCGGTCGTGGAACACTGAAGCTTTCTTT

D gene: .
clone size: many
J gene: TRBJ2-7
V gene: TRBV12-3/TRBV12-4
CDR3 protein: CASSFLGDPFYEQYF
CDR3 DNA: TGTGCCAGCAGTTTTCTGGGAGACCCGTTCTACGAGCAGTACTTC

D gene: TRBD1
clone size: .
J gene: TRBJ2-5
V gene: TRBV6-2/TRBV6-3
CDR3 protein: CASSYSRRQGVGQETQYF
CDR3 DNA: TGTGCCAGCAGTTACTCGAGGAGACAGGGAGTAGGACAAGAGACCCAGTACTTC

D gene: .
clone size: few
J gene: TRBJ1-2
V gene: TRBV10-3
CDR3 protein: CAISESLGGANYGYTF
CDR3 DNA: TGTGCCATCAGTGAATCCCTTGGCGGAGCTAACTATGGCTACACCTTC

D gene: TRBD1
clone size: many
J gene: TRBJ1-1
V gene: TRBV12-3/TRBV12-4
CDR3 protein: CASSARTGENTEAFF
CDR3 DNA: TGTGCCAGCAGTGCCAGGACAGGTGAGAACACTGAAGCTTTCTTT

D gene: .
clone size: many
J gene: TRBJ1-4
V gene: TRBV2
CDR3 protein: CASSDRGRQIITNEKLFF
CDR3 DNA: TGTGCCAGCAGTGACAGGGGACGTCAAATCATAACTAATGAAAAACTGTTTTTT

D gene: TRBD1
clone size: .
J gene: TRBJ2-7
V gene: TRBV20-1
CDR3 protein: CSARRLQGVFYEQYF
CDR3 DNA: TGCAGTGCTAGGCGGCTTCAGGGGGTCTTCTACGAGCAGTACTTC

D gene: .
clone size: many
J gene: TRBJ2-7
V gene: TRBV7-9
CDR3 protein: CATALSSYEQYF
CDR3 DNA: TGTGCCACAGCGTTGAGCTCCTACGAGCAGTACTTC

D gene: .
clone size: many
J gene: TRBJ2-5
V gene: TRBV4-1
CDR3 protein: CASSQAPGGETQYF
CDR3 DNA: TGCGCCAGCAGCCAAGCTCCAGGAGGGGAGACCCAGTACTTC

D gene: TRBD2
clone size: few
J gene: TRBJ2-7
V gene: TRBV7-9
CDR3 protein: CASSKTGGDTSYEQYF
CDR3 DNA: TGTGCCAGCAGCAAAACGGGAGGGGACACCTCCTACGAGCAGTACTTC

D gene: TRBD2
clone size: .
J gene: TRBJ2-1
V gene: TRBV9
CDR3 protein: CASSLAGGQGEQFF
CDR3 DNA: TGTGCCAGCAGTTTAGCGGGAGGCCAAGGAGAGCAGTTCTTC

D gene: TRBD1
clone size: many
J gene: TRBJ2-5
V gene: TRBV11-3
CDR3 protein: CASSPDRGETQYF
CDR3 DNA: TGTGCCAGCAGCCCGGACAGGGGTGAGACCCAGTACTTC

D gene: .
clone size: many
J gene: TRBJ2-7
V gene: TRBV29-1
CDR3 protein: CSVDSQGKVSEQYF
CDR3 DNA: TGCAGCGTTGATTCCCAGGGTAAAGTCTCCGAGCAGTACTTC

D gene: .
clone size: .
J gene: TRBJ2-7
V gene: TRBV5-1
CDR3 protein: CASSADIPYEQYF
CDR3 DNA: TGCGCCAGCAGCGCGGACATCCCCTACGAGCAGTACTTC

D gene: TRBD2
clone size: .
J gene: TRBJ2-7
V gene: TRBV28
CDR3 protein: CASSLAIGTSHYEQHF
CDR3 DNA: TGTGCCAGCAGTTTAGCGATCGGGACTAGTCACTACGAGCAGCACTTC

D gene: .
clone size: .
J gene: TRBJ2-1
V gene: TRBV28
CDR3 protein: CASSLDGFEQFF
CDR3 DNA: TGTGCCAGCAGTTTAGACGGGTTCGAGCAGTTCTTC

D gene: TRBD2
clone size: many
J gene: TRBJ2-7
V gene: TRBV6-1
CDR3 protein: CASSEVAGGLAEQYF
CDR3 DNA: TGTGCCAGCAGTGAGGTAGCGGGAGGGCTTGCCGAGCAGTACTTC

D gene: TRBD1
clone size: many
J gene: TRBJ2-7
V gene: TRBV5-1
CDR3 protein: CASSPTGTGHSYEQYF
CDR3 DNA: TGCGCCAGCAGCCCAACCGGGACAGGGCACTCCTACGAGCAGTACTTC

D gene: .
clone size: many
J gene: TRBJ2-4
V gene: TRBV7-8
CDR3 protein: CASSLGIAVKIQYF
CDR3 DNA: TGTGCCAGCAGCCTGGGGATAGCGGTAAAGATTCAGTACTTC

D gene: TRBD1
clone size: few
J gene: TRBJ2-4
V gene: TRBV6-2/TRBV6-3
CDR3 protein: CASSYSSPGTGSGIQYF
CDR3 DNA: TGTGCTAGCAGTTACTCGAGTCCCGGGACAGGGTCCGGGATTCAGTACTTC

D gene: .
clone size: few
J gene: TRBJ2-5
V gene: TRBV27
CDR3 protein: CASIPTGTLATGETQYF
CDR3 DNA: TGTGCCAGCATCCCAACCGGGACTCTAGCGACAGGGGAGACCCAGTACTTC

D gene: .
clone size: once
J gene: TRBJ2-3
V gene: TRBV11-2
CDR3 protein: CASSDALLTDTQYF
CDR3 DNA: TGTGCCAGCTCAGATGCGCTTCTCACAGATACGCAGTATTTT

D gene: .
clone size: .
J gene: TRBJ1-6
V gene: TRBV7-2
CDR3 protein: CASSPIGTDPSSPLHF
CDR3 DNA: TGTGCCAGCAGCCCCATTGGGACGGACCCCAGTTCACCCCTCCACTTT